A single T cell receptor (beta chain) is shown here with its context. This record belongs to a study of blood T cell repertoires in COVID-19. As for the study in general: Some COVID-19 samples were acute and others convalescent; all came from the United States, Italy and Spain.

The CDR3 spans 15 residues. Trimming took 7 bases from V and 1 from J; bases not matched to a gene: 6. Germline V gene lookup returns CDR1 MNHEY and CDR2 SMNVEV (reference sequence). Authors' processing steps: Nucleated cell counts were estimated from reference gene primer amplification. Some clones are missing from TCRdb's copy, which holds only in-frame ones; the method was immunoSEQ multiplex PCR. The DNA was the basis for D and trimming; V, J and clone size are from that table. The table includes over 90,000 clones, about 89% detected once. Sequencing was carried out using peripheral blood. The chain employs TRBV27 and TRBJ1-1; 10 bases match TRBD1. The sequence was collected from an older woman with acute or convalescent COVID-19. The CDR3 sequence: CASNDRGRPNTEAFF. In nucleotides, the CDR3 is TGTGCCAGCAACGACAGGGGGCGGCCGAACACTGAAGCTTTCTTT.